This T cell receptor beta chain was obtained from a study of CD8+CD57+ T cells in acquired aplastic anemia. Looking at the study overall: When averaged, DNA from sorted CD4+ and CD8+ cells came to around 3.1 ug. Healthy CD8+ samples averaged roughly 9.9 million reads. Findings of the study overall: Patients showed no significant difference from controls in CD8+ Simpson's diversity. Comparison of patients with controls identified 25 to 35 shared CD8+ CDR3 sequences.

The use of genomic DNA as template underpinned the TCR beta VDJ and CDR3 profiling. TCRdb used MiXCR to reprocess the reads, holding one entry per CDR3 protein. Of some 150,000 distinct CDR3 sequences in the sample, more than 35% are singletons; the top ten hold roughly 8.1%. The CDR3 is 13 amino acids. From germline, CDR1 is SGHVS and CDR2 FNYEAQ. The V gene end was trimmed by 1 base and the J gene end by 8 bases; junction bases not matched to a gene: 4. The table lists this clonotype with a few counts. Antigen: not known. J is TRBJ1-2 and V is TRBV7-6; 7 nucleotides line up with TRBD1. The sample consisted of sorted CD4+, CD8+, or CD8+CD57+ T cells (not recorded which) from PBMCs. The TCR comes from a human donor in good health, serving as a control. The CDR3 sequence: CASSLGGGGGYTF. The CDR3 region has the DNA TGTGCCAGCAGCTTAGGGGGAGGGGGCGGCTACACCTTC.